This entry features one TCR beta chain sequence. What it binds is unknown. The data belong to a study of cytomegalovirus exposure and HLA in healthy donors. Study background: There were 90 million to 130 million unique TCR beta sequences, drawn from 180 million or so T cells, in an earlier analysis. Study results and limitations: Within an earlier analysis, most TCR beta V segments proved productive either about 87% or about 30% of the time.

Regarding donors, all were healthy bone marrow donors. PCR primers comprised 60 Vbeta and 13 Jbeta primers. Measured with immunoSEQ multiplex PCR; TCRdb has only the in-frame clones, and not every one. The sample has 100,000 to 150,000 clones; approximately 80% are singletons. Trimming cost V 4 bases and J 9 bases; bases outside gene matches: 12. CDR1 SGHVS and CDR2 FQNEAQ come from the germline V gene. CDR3 size: 17 residues. V gene TRBV7-8 combines with J gene TRBJ2-1, with 13 bases identical to TRBD2. The TCR comes from a woman aged 40 to 50 in good health and CMV-seronegative. The specimen sequenced was PBMCs. This chain's CDR3 is CASSSGGTSGIRGEQFF. The DNA for the CDR3 is TGTGCCAGCAGCTCCGGGGGGACTAGCGGGATTCGCGGTGAGCAGTTCTTC.